This entry lists 3 T cell receptor beta chains sequenced from one sample in a study of regulatory T cells in long-lasting Graves disease. This sample's time point: newly diagnosed GD, antithyroid drugs for less than 3 months. TCR sequences were obtained from RNA taken from PBMCs. The TCR beta library used iRepertoire HTBI primers with Arm-PCR amplification of CDR3. Each CDR3 protein gets one entry after TCRdb re-called the multiplex PCR reads with MiXCR. This sample has about 420,000 distinct CDR3 sequences, with 16% found just once. This same sample was also taken into another study, of T cells in Graves' hyperthyroidism and ophthalmopathy.

The material sequenced was peripheral blood mononuclear cells (PBMCs), taken at new diagnosis, from a patient treated with antithyroid drugs. These receptors were taken from a young woman with Graves disease.

This chain joins TRBV6-1 and TRBJ1-2, with D perhaps matching TRBD1 (6 bases). CDR3 size: 16 residues. Germline CDR1 and CDR2: MNHNS and SASEGT. V lost 6 bases and J 5 bases, leaving 22 bases between the germline ends. The CDR3 loop is CASSLIMGGGGYGYTF. The CDR3, as DNA: TGTGCCAGCAGCCTTATCATGGGGGGCGGTGGGTATGGCTACACCTTC.

For this clonotype: At one end the junction does not follow the germline gene, possibly because of a read error. The chain employs TRBV5-6 and TRBJ1-6; D gene ambiguous. The CDR3 runs to 16 residues. Germline V gene sequence: CDR1 SGHDT, CDR2 YYEEEE. The CDR3 nucleotides are TGTGCCAGCACCTCGAACCCCGGCAGCAAGAATTCACCCCTCCGCTTT. Translated: CASTSNPGSKNSPLRF.

This clonotype has at least ten counts. The rearrangement links TRBV28 to TRBJ2-7; D is undetermined. Trimming removed 3 bases from V and 4 bases from J, with 7 bases in between. The germline CDR1 and CDR2 sequences are MDHEN and SYDVKM. CDR3 length: 12 amino acids. For the CDR3, the DNA is TGTGCCAGCAGTTTTAACCCTTACGAGCAGTACTTC. It is translated as CASSFNPYEQYF.